This T cell receptor (beta chain) was profiled in a study of T cells in localized non-small cell lung cancer. Germline CDR1 is MNHGY and CDR2 is SAAAGT. Trimming shortened V by 9 bases and J by 0 bases, and 8 bases separated the two germline ends. This CDR3 has 12 amino acids. Study results and caveats: Since sequencing was restricted to only one region of the tumor, intratumor heterogeneity remains a possibility. Of the top 100 tumor clones, median around 55 were in adjacent lung, approximately 28 among its top 100. Uninvolved adjacent lung, not tumor, had the highest T cell clonality.

TCRdb's copy holds only in-frame clones and misses some; the assay was immunoSEQ multiplex PCR. The data contain 5,000 to 6,500 clones, less than 45% of them singletons. Worth noting for this clone: Its antigen is unidentified.

The sample was lung tumor tissue, taken before any cancer treatment. V usage is TRBV6-8 and J usage is TRBJ1-1; D gene ambiguous. The origin of this receptor is a woman aged 40-70 years with stage II squamous cell lung carcinoma. The CDR3 nucleotides read TGTGCCAGTCAGACAATGAACACTGAAGCTTTCTTT. Protein product: CASQTMNTEAFF.